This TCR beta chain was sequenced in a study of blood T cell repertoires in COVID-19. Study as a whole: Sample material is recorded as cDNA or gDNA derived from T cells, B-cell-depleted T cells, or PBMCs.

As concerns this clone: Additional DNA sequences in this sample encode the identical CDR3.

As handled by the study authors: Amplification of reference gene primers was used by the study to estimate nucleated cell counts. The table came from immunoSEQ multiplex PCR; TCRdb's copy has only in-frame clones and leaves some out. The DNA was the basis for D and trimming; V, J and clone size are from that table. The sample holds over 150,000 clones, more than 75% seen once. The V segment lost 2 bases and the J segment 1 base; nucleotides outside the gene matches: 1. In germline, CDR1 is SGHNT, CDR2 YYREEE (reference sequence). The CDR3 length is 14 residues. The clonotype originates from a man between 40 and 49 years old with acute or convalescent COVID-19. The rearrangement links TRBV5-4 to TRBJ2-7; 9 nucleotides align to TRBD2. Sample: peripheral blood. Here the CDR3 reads CASSLSGGSYEQYF. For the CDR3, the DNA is TGTGCCAGCAGCTTAAGCGGGGGGTCCTACGAGCAGTACTTC.